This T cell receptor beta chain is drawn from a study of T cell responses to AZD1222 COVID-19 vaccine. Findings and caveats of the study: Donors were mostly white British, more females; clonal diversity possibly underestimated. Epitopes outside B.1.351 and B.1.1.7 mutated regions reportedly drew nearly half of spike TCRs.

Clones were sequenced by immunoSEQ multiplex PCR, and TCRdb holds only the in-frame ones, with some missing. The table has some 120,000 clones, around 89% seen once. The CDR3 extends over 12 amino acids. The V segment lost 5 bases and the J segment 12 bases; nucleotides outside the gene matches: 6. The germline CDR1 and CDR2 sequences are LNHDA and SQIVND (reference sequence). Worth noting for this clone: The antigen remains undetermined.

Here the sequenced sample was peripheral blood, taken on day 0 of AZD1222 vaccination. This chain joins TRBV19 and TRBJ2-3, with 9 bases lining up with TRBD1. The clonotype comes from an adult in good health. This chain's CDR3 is CASSAGQGFQYF. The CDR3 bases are TGTGCCAGTAGTGCCGGACAGGGGTTTCAGTATTTT.